The present T cell receptor (beta chain) was sequenced within a study of naive and memory T cell subsets. Findings and caveats of the study: A few larger clonotypes appeared in naive repertoires, especially CD8, possibly memory cells re-expressing CD45RA. Clonotypes are single alpha or beta chains, not paired receptors.

This clonotype has more than one count but fewer than ten. The antigen remains unidentified. Both TRBC1 and TRBC2 were covered by a beta constant-region primer of two equimolar oligonucleotides. Nested alpha and beta constant-region primers with the SP2 primer drove four PCR rounds on ligated cDNA. TCRdb ran MiXCR on the UMI-ligation and nested PCR reads and lists one entry per CDR3 protein. The table includes roughly 100,000 distinct CDR3 sequences, 11% detected once. This CDR3 has 17 amino acids. The junction had 13 bases not matched to a gene; V was cut back by 3 bases and J by 4 bases. Germline loops: CDR1 SGHTA, CDR2 FQGNSA. Overnight CMV lysate stimulation of fresh PBMCs defined donor CMV status by CD4+ IFNgamma. Sequential positive selection took CD4 T cells first, then CD8 T cells.

The source of this sequence is a human donor in good health. This chain links TRBV7-2 with TRBJ1-1; 8 positions match TRBD1. The sequencing input was naive CD4+ T cells from blood. The DNA for the CDR3 is TGTGCCAGCAGCTTCCCGCCCCAGGGGGCCTATGGCACTGAAGCTTTCTTT. This encodes CASSFPPQGAYGTEAFF.